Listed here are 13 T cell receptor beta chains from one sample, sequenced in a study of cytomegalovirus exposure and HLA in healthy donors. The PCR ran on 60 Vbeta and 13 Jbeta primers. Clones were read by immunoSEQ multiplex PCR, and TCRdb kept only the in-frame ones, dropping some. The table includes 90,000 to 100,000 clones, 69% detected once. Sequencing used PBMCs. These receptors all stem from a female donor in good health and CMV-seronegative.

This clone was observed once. The CDR3 nucleotides are TGTGCCAGCAGTTTCAGGTGGGAGACCCAGTACTTC. Protein product: CASSFRWETQYF. V and J are TRBV28 and TRBJ2-5; D remains ambiguous. CDR1 MDHEN and CDR2 SYDVKM come from the germline V gene. Trimming removed 3 bases from V and 5 bases from J, with 7 bases in between. CDR3 length: 12 amino acids.

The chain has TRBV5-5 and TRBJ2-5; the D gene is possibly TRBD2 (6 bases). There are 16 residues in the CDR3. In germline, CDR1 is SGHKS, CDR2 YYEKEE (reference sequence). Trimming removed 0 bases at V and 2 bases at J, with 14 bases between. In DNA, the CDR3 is TGTGCCAGCAGCTTGGCTCAGCTCGGGGGTCAAGAGACCCAGTACTTC. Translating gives CASSLAQLGGQETQYF.

CDR3 loop: CASSEWPGQTYEQYF. CDR3 DNA: TGTGCCAGCAGTGAATGGCCGGGACAGACCTACGAGCAGTACTTC. The V call is TRBV6-1, the J call TRBJ2-7; 7 bases are shared with TRBD1. The germline V gene has CDR1 MNHNS and CDR2 SASEGT. Trimming cost V 2 bases and J 2 bases; bases outside gene matches: 6. The CDR3 totals 15 residues.

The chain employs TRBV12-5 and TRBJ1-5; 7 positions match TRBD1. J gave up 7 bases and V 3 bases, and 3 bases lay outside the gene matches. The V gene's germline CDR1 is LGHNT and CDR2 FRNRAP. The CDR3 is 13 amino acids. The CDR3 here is CASGLEQGQPQHF. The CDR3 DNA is TGTGCTAGTGGTTTAGAACAGGGGCAGCCCCAGCATTTT. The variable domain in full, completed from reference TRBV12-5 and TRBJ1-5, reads DARVTQTPRHKVTEMGQEVTMRCQPILGHNTVFWYRQTMMQGLELLAYFRNRAPLDDSGMPKDRFSAEMPDATLATLKIQPSEPRDSAVYFCASGLEQGQPQHFGDGTRLSIL.

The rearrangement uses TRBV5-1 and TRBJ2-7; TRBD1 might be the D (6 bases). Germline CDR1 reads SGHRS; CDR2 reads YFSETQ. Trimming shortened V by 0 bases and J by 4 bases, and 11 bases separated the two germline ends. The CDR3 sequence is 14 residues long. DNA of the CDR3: TGCGCCAGCAGCTTGGGTGGGGGCGGATACGAGCAGTACTTC. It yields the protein CASSLGGGGYEQYF. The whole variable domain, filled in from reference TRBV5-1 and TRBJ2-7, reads KAGVTQTPRYLIKTRGQQVTLSCSPISGHRSVSWYQQTPGQGLQFLFEYFSETQRNKGNFPGRFSGRQFSNSRSEMNVSTLELGDSALYLCASSLGGGGYEQYFGPGTRLTVT.

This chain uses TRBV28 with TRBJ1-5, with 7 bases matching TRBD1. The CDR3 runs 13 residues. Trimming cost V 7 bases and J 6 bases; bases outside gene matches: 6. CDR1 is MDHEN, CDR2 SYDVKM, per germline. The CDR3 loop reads CASNTGARQPQHF. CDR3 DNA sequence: TGTGCCAGCAACACAGGGGCCCGTCAGCCCCAGCATTTT.

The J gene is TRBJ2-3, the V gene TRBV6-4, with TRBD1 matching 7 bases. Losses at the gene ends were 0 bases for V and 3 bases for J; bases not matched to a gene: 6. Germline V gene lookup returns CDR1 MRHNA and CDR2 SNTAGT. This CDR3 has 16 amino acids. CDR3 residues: CASSDSGGARTDTQYF. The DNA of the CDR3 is TGTGCCAGCAGTGACTCAGGGGGCGCCCGGACAGATACGCAGTATTTT.

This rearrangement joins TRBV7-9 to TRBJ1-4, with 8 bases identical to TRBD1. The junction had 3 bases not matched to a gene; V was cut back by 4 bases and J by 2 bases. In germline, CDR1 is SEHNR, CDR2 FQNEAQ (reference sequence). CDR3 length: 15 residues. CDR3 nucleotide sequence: TGTGCCAGCAGCTCTCAGGGGGCCACTAATGAAAAACTGTTTTTT. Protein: CASSSQGATNEKLFF.

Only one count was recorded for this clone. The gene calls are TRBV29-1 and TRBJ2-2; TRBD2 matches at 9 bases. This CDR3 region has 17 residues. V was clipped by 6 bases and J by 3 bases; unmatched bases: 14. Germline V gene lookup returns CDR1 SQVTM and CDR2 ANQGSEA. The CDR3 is CSVGSAGTSRYTGELFF. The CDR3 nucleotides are TGCAGCGTCGGCTCCGCCGGGACTAGCAGATACACCGGGGAGCTGTTTTTT.

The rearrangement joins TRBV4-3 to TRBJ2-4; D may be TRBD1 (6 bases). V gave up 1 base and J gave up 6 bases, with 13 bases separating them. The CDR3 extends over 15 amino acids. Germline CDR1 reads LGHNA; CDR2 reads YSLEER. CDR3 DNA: TGCGCCAGCAGCCAAGGCTGGGGGCAGAGAAACATTCAGTACTTC. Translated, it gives CASSQGWGQRNIQYF.

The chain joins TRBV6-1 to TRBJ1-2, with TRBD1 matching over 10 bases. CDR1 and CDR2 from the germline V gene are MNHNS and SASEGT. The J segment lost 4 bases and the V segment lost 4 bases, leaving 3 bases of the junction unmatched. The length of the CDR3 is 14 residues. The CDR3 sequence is CASSGTGGLYGYTF. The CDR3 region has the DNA TGTGCCAGCAGTGGGACAGGGGGGCTCTATGGCTACACCTTC.

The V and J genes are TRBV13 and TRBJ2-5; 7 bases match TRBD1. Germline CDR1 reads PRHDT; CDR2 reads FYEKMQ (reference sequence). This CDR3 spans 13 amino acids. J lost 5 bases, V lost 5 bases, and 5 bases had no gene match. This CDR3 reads CASSDREQETQYF. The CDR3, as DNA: TGTGCCAGCAGCGACAGGGAACAGGAGACCCAGTACTTC.

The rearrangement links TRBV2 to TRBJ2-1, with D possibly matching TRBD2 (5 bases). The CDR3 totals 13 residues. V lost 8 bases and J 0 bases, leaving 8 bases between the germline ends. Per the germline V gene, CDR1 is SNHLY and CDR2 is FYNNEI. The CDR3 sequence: CASAGYSYNEQFF. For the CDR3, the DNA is TGTGCCAGCGCGGGTTACTCCTACAATGAGCAGTTCTTC.